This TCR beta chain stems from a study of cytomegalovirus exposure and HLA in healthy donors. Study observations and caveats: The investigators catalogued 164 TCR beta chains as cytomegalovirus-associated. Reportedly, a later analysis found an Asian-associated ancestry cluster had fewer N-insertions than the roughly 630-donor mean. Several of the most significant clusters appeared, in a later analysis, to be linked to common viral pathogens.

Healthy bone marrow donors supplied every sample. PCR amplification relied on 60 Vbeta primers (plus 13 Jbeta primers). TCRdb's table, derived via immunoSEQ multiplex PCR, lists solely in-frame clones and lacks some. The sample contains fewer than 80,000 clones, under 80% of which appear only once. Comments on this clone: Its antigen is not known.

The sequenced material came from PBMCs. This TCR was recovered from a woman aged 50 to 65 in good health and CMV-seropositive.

The chain's CDR3 is CASSSRGLATGELFF. CDR3 DNA: TGTGCCAGCAGCTCACGGGGACTAGCAACCGGGGAGCTGTTTTTT. This chain links TRBV9 with TRBJ2-2; 9 bases are shared with TRBD2. The CDR3 is 15 residues long. V was pared by 4 bases and J by 5 bases, with 6 bases of the junction left unmatched. The germline gives CDR1 SGDLS, CDR2 YYNGEE.